The clone carrying this T cell receptor (beta chain) has more than one count but fewer than ten. Its specificity is unknown. At one boundary the junction diverges from the germline segment, which might be a read error. This entry is derived from a study of vaccination and CD4 T cells after COVID-19. Study as a whole: Stimulation of cells relied on overlapping spike peptides derived from SARS-CoV-2, HCoV-NL63, HCoV-OC43 and HCoV-229E.

As to treatment: roughly 11-day PBMC culture with coronavirus spike peptide pools or control peptides (ViraFEST assay). The CDR3 runs 10 residues. Germline V CDR1 and CDR2: DFQATT, SNEGSKA (reference sequence). Once obtained from cultured CD4+ T cells, the DNA was sequenced using the Oncomine TCR Beta short-read assay. TCRdb itself ran the PCR reads through MiXCR, one entry per CDR3 protein. This table has about 20,000 distinct CDR3 sequences, about 50% appearing once. This TCR derives from a human donor who had recovered from COVID-19. Sample: CD4+ T cells from blood, cultured in vitro. V usage is TRBV20-1 and J usage is TRBJ1-1; perhaps TRBD1 as D (6 bases). The CDR3 loop reads CSASPGQSNF. The CDR3 DNA is TGCAGTGCTAGTCCCGGACAGAGTAACTTT.